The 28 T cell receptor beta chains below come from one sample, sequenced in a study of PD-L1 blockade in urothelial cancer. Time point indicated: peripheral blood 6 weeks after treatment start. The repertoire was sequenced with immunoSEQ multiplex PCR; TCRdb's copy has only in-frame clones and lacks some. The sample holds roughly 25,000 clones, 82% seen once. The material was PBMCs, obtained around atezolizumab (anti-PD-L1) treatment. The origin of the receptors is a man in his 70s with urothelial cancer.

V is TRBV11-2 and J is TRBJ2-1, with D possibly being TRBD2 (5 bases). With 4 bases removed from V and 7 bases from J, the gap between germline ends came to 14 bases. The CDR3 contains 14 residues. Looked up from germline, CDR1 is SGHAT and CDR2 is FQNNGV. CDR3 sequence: CASSSISGINEQFF. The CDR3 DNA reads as TGTGCCAGCAGCTCCATCTCGGGGATTAATGAGCAGTTCTTC.

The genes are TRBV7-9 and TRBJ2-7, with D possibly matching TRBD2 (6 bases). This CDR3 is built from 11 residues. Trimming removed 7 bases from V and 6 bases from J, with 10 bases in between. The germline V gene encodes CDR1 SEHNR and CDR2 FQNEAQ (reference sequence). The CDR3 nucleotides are TGTGCCAGCACCCGGGGGTCCGAGCAGTACTTC. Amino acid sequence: CASTRGSEQYF.

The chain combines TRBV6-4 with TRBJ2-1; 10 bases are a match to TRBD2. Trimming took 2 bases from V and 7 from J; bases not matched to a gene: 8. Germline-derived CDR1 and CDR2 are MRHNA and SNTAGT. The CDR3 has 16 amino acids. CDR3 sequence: CASSDEASGSINEQFF. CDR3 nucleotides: TGTGCCAGCAGTGACGAGGCTAGCGGGAGTATTAATGAGCAGTTCTTC.

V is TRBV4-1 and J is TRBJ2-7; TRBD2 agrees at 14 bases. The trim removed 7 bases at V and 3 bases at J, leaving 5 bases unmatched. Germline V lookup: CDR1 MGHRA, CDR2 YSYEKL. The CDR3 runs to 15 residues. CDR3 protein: CASNAGLAGGYEQYF. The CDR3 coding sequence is TGCGCCAGCAACGCCGGACTAGCGGGAGGCTACGAGCAGTACTTC.

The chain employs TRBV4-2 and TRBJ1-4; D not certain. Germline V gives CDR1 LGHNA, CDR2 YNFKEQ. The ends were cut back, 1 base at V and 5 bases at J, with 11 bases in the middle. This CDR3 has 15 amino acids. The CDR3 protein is CASSQAEQPNEKLFF. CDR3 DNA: TGTGCCAGCAGCCAAGCTGAGCAACCAAATGAAAAACTGTTTTTT.

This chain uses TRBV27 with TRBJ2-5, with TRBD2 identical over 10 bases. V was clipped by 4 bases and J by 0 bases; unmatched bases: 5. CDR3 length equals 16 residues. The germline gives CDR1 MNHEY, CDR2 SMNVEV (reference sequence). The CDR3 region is CASSSWTSGDQETQYF. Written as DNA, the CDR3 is TGTGCCAGCAGTTCGTGGACTAGCGGAGACCAAGAGACCCAGTACTTC.

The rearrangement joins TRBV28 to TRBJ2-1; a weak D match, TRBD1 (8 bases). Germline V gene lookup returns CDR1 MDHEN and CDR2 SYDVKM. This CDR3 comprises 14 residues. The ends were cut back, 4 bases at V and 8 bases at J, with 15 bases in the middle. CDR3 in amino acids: CASSYRQGRDEQFF. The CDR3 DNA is TGTGCCAGCAGTTACCGACAGGGGAGGGATGAGCAGTTCTTC.

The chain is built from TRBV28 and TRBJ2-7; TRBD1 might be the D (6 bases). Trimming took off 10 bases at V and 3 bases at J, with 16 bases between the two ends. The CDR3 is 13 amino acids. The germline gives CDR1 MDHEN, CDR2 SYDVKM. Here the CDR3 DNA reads TGTGCCACCACCGGGACACCCCTCTACGAGCAGTACTTC. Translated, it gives CATTGTPLYEQYF.

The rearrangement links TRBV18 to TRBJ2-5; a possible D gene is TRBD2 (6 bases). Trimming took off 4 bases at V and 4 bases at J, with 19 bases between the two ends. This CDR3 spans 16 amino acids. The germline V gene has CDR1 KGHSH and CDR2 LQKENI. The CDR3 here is CASSLLGGGQGETQYF. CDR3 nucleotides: TGTGCCAGCTCACTGCTCGGCGGAGGGCAGGGAGAGACCCAGTACTTC.

The chain's CDR3 is CASSSLTVAGYTF. The CDR3 region has the DNA TGTGCCAGCAGTTCTCTGACAGTTGCTGGCTACACCTTC. The chain combines TRBV28 with TRBJ1-2, with D possibly matching TRBD1 (5 bases). The V and J ends lost 4 bases and 7 bases respectively, with 13 bases between them. CDR3 size: 13 residues. Germline CDR1 and CDR2: MDHEN and SYDVKM.

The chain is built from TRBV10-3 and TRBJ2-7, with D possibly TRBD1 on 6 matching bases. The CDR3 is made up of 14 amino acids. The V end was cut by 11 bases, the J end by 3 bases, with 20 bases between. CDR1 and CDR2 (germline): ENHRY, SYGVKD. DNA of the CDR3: TGTGCCGTCACTCCGGGACATTCTTTCTACGAGCAGTACTTC. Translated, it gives CAVTPGHSFYEQYF.

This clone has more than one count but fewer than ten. This CDR3 reads CASRAGQPLYEQYF. The CDR3 DNA reads TGTGCCAGCCGAGCGGGACAACCACTCTACGAGCAGTACTTC. The chain has TRBV28 and TRBJ2-7; D is perhaps TRBD2 (7 bases). CDR1 and CDR2 from the germline V gene are MDHEN and SYDVKM. This CDR3 comprises 14 residues. V lost 8 bases, J lost 3 bases, and 17 bases lay in between.

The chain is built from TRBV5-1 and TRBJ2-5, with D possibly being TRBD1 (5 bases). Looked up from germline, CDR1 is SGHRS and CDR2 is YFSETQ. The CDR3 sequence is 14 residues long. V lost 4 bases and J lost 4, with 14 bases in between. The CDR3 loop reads CASSPGPTGETQYF. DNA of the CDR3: TGCGCCAGCAGCCCGGGCCCAACAGGAGAGACCCAGTACTTC.

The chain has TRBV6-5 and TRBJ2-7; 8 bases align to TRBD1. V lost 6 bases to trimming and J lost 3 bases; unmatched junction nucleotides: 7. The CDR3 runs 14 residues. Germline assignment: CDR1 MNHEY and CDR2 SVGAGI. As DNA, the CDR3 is TGTGCCAGCAGGCCCGGGACAGGAAACTACGAGCAGTACTTC. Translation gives CASRPGTGNYEQYF.

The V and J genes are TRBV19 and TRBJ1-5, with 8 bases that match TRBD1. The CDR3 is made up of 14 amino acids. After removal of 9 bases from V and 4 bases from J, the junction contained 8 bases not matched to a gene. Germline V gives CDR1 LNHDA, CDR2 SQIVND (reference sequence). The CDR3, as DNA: TGTGCCAGCTTATTGACAGGGGCAAATCAGCCCCAGCATTTT. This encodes CASLLTGANQPQHF.

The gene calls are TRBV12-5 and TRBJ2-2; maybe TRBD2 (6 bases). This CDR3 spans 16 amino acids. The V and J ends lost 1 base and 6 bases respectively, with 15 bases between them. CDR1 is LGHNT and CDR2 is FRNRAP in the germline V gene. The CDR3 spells CASGLGVLAKSGELFF. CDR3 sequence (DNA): TGTGCTAGTGGTTTGGGGGTCCTAGCGAAATCCGGGGAGCTGTTTTTT.

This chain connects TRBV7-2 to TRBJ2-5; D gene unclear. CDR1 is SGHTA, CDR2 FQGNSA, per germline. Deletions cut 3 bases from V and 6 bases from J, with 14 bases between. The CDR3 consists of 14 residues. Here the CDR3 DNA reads TGTGCCAGCAGCTTCAGAGGCGTCGCGAAGACCCAGTACTTC. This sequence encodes CASSFRGVAKTQYF.

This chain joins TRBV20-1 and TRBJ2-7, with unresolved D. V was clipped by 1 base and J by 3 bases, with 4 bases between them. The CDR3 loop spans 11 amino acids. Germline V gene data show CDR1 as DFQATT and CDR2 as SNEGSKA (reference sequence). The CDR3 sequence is CSARVLYEQYF. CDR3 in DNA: TGCAGTGCTAGAGTCCTCTACGAGCAGTACTTC.

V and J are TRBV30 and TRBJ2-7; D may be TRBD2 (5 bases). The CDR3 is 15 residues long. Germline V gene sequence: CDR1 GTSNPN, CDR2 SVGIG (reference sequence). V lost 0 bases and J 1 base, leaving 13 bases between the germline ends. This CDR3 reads CAWSVPGRLSYEQYF. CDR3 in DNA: TGTGCCTGGAGTGTACCGGGAAGACTATCCTACGAGCAGTACTTC.

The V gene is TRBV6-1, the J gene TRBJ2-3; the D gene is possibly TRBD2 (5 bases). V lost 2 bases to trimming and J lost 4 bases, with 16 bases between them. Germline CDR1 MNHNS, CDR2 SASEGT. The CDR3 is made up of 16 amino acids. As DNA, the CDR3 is TGTGCCAGCAGTGAATTTTTCAGCGGCGGGTCAGATACGCAGTATTTT. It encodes CASSEFFSGGSDTQYF.

The CDR3 DNA reads TGTGCCAGCAGCCGGGGGGTTACGCAGTATTTT. Translated: CASSRGVTQYF. The rearrangement links TRBV5-8 to TRBJ2-3; TRBD2 matches 7 bases. The CDR3 sequence is 11 residues long. Germline V gives CDR1 SGHTS, CDR2 YDEGEE. V shed 4 bases, J shed 8 bases, and the junction held 1 base outside the gene matches.

The CDR3 loop is CASSVGIGQETQYF. The CDR3 DNA is TGTGCCAGCAGCGTAGGAATCGGTCAAGAGACCCAGTACTTC. J is TRBJ2-5 and V is TRBV9; no firm D call. Trimming took 0 bases from V and 2 from J, leaving 8 bases between them. The CDR3 is 14 amino acids. Germline CDR1 SGDLS, CDR2 YYNGEE.

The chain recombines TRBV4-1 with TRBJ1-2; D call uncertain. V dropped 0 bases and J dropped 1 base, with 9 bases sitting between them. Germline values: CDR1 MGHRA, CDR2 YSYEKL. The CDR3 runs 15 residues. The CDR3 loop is CASSQEGSINYGYTF. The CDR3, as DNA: TGCGCCAGCAGCCAAGAGGGCAGCATTAACTATGGCTACACCTTC.

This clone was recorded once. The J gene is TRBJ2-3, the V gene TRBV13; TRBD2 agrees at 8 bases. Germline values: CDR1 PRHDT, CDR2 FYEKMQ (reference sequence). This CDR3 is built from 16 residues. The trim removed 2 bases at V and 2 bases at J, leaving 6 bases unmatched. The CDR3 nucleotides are TGTGCCAGCAGCTTAAGAGCGGGGGCGGCCACAGATACGCAGTATTTT. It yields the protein CASSLRAGAATDTQYF.

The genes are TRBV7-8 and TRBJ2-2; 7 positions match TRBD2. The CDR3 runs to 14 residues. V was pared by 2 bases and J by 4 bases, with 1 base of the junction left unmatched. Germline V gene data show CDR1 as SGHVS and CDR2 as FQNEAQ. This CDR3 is CASSLKRGTGELFF. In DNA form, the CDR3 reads TGTGCCAGCAGCTTAAAGCGGGGCACCGGGGAGCTGTTTTTT.

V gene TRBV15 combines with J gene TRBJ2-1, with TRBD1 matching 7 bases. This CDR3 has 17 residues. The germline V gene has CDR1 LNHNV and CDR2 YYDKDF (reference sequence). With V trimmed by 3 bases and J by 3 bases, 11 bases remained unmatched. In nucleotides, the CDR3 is TGTGCCACCAGCAGCGAGTTCGAAGGGGGCCACTACAATGAGCAGTTCTTC. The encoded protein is CATSSEFEGGHYNEQFF.

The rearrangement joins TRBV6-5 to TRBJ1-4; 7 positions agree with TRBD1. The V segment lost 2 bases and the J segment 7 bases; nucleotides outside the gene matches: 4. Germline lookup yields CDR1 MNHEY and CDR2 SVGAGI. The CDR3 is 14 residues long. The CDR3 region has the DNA TGTGCCAGCAGTTACGGACAGGAGGGTGAAAAACTGTTTTTT. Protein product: CASSYGQEGEKLFF.

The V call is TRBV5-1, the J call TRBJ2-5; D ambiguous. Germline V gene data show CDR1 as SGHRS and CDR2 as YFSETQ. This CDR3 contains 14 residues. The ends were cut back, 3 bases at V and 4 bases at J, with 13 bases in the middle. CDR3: CASSSNLGVETQYF. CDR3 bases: TGCGCCAGCAGCTCCAACCTAGGTGTAGAGACCCAGTACTTC.